The present entry profiles one T cell receptor beta chain with its context. These data belong to a study of blood T cell repertoires in COVID-19. Whole-study context: From the United States, Italy and Spain came samples of acute and convalescent COVID-19. The analysed material was cDNA or gDNA that came from T cells, B-cell-depleted T cells, or PBMCs.

CDR3 length: 17 residues. CDR1 and CDR2 from the germline V gene are KGHSH and LQKENI. The V and J ends lost 0 bases and 3 bases respectively, with 17 bases between them. Original analysis: Using reference gene primer amplification, nucleated cell counts were estimated. TCRdb keeps only in-frame clones here, not all; method: immunoSEQ multiplex PCR. The DNA gave D and trimming, while V, J and clone size come from that table. Among about 81,000 clones, around 80% were seen once, and the ten largest hold roughly 10%. The chain has TRBV18 and TRBJ2-5; the D gene is possibly TRBD2 (6 bases). The clonotype was recovered from a man aged 55 to 69 with acute or convalescent COVID-19. Sequenced: peripheral blood. The CDR3 nucleotides read TGTGCCAGCTCACCACCTAGCGGACAAGGTGGTAAAGAGACCCAGTACTTC. Protein product: CASSPPSGQGGKETQYF.